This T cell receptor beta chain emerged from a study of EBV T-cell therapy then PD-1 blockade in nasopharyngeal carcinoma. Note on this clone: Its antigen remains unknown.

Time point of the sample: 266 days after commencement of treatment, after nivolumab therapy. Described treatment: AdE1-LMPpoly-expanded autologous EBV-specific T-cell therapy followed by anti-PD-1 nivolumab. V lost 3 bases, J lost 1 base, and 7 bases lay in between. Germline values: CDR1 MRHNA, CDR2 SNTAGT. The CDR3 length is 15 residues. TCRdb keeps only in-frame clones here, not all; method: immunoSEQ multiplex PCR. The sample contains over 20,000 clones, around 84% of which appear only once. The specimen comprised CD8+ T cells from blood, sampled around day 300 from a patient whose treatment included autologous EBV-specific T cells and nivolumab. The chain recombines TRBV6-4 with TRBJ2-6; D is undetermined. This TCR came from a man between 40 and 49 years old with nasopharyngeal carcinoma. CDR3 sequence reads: CASSDLGSGANVLTF. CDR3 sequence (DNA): TGTGCCAGCAGTGATCTAGGGTCTGGGGCCAACGTCCTGACTTTC.